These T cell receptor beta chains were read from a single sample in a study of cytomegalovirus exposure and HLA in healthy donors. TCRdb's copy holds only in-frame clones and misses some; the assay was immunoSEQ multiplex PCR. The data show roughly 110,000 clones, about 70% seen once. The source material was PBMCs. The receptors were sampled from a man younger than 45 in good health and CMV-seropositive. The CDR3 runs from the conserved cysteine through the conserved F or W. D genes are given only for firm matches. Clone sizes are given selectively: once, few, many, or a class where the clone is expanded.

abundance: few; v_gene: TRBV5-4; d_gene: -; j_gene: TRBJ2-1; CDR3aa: CASSLLAYNEQFF; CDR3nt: TGTGCCAGCAGCTTGTTAGCTTACAATGAGCAGTTCTTC
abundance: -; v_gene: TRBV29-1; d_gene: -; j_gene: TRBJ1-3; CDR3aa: CSVAVSGNTIYF; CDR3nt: TGCAGCGTTGCCGTCTCTGGAAACACCATATATTTT
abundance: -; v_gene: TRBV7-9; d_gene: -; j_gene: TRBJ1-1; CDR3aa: CASSTRMGTGAFF; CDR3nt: TGTGCCAGCAGCACCAGGATGGGCACTGGAGCTTTCTTT
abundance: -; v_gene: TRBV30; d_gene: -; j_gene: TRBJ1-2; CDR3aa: CASNRAHGYTF; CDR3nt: TGTGCCTCAAACAGGGCCCATGGCTACACCTTC
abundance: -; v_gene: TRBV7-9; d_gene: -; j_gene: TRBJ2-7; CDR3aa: CASSNRRDTSYEQYF; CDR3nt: TGTGCCAGCAGCAACCGCAGGGACACCTCCTACGAGCAGTACTTC
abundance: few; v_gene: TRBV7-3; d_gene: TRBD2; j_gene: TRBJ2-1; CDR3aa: CASSAIAGGHEQFF; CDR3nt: TGTGCCAGCAGCGCCATAGCGGGGGGACATGAGCAGTTCTTC
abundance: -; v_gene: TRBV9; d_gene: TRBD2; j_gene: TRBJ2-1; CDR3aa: CASSVGSGAFYNEQFF; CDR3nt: TGTGCCAGCAGCGTAGGAAGCGGGGCCTTCTACAATGAGCAGTTCTTC
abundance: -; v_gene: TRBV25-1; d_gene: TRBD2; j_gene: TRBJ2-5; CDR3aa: CASSESKRGGQETQYF; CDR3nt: TGTGCCAGCAGTGAATCGAAGCGGGGGGGGCAAGAGACCCAGTACTTC
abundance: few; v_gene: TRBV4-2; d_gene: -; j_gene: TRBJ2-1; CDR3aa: CASSQDYTASYNEQFF; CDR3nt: TGTGCCAGCAGCCAAGATTACACAGCCTCCTACAATGAGCAGTTCTTC
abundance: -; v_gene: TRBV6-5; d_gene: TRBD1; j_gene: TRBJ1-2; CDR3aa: CASRSIQGAGGYTF; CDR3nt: TGTGCCAGCAGGTCAATCCAGGGGGCAGGTGGCTACACCTTC